A selection of T cell receptor beta chains follows, all from one sample in a study of cytomegalovirus exposure and HLA in healthy donors. Assay used: immunoSEQ multiplex PCR; TCRdb lists only in-frame clones, some missing. The repertoire consists of 70,000 or so clones, with about four fifths occurring once and the leading ten covering roughly 8.2%. Material for sequencing was PBMCs. Receptors were obtained from a man between 18 and 29 years old in good health and CMV-seropositive. Both conserved end residues are part of each CDR3. D genes are given only for firm matches. Not every row has a clone size; where given, it reads once, few, many or a size class.

clone_size	v_call	d_call	j_call	cdr3_nt	cdr3_aa
-	TRBV6-5	-	TRBJ1-3	TGTGCCAGCAGACGGTGGGGAGCAGGAAACACCATATATTTT	CASRRWGAGNTIYF
-	TRBV27	-	TRBJ2-7	TGTGCCAGCAGTTTTGGTACAGCCTCCTACGAGCAGTACTTC	CASSFGTASYEQYF
few	TRBV6-1	-	TRBJ2-3	TGTGCCAGCCGGCAGGGCGCAGATACGCAGTATTTT	CASRQGADTQYF
-	TRBV30	TRBD2	TRBJ2-1	TGTGCCTGGGAGCCGGGACTAGCCAATGAGCAGTTCTTC	CAWEPGLANEQFF
few	TRBV15	TRBD2	TRBJ2-1	TGTGCCACCGCAGGGGCGGGGGGGCTAAGCAATGAGCAGTTCTTC	CATAGAGGLSNEQFF
-	TRBV6-1	TRBD2	TRBJ2-5	TGTGCCAGCAGAGAGGATAGCGGGGGTGGGACCCAGTACTTC	CASREDSGGGTQYF
-	TRBV18	-	TRBJ1-2	TGTGCCAGCTCACCACCGGATCGGATGGGCGTATTAGGCTACACCTTC	CASSPPDRMGVLGYTF
-	TRBV6-1	-	TRBJ2-2	TGTGCCAGTTCCCGACAGTCGAACACCGGGGAGCTGTTTTTT	CASSRQSNTGELFF
-	TRBV7-6	-	TRBJ2-1	TGTGCCAGCAGCTTAGCGGCTGGCTCCTACAATGAGCAGTTCTTC	CASSLAAGSYNEQFF
-	TRBV15	TRBD2	TRBJ2-3	TGTGCCACCAGCACGCGATCCGGGACCCGCGGACTAGCGGGAGTAGATACGCAGTATTTT	CATSTRSGTRGLAGVDTQYF